The 8 T cell receptor beta chains given below trace back to one sample, sequenced in a study of blood T cell repertoires in COVID-19. Libraries were prepared by immunoSEQ multiplex PCR; TCRdb keeps only in-frame clonotypes and omits some of them. The data show some 320,000 clones, with around 90% seen just once and about 5% held by the top ten. Material for sequencing was PBMCs or T cells enriched from blood (not recorded which). Receptors were obtained from a man aged 55 to 70 who had recovered from COVID-19.

V usage is TRBV28 and J usage is TRBJ1-6; TRBD1 matches at 7 bases. The CDR3 runs to 15 residues. Germline-derived CDR1 and CDR2 are MDHEN and SYDVKM. Trimming removed 3 bases from V and 7 bases from J; junction bases left unmatched: 6. This CDR3 reads CASSFGDSPNSPLHF. CDR3 bases: TGTGCCAGCAGTTTTGGGGACAGCCCAAATTCACCCCTCCACTTT.

The chain joins TRBV7-6 to TRBJ2-1; 8 nucleotides align to TRBD1. After removal of 6 bases from V and 9 bases from J, the junction contained 7 bases not matched to a gene. This CDR3 is built from 13 residues. From germline, CDR1 is SGHVS and CDR2 FNYEAQ. As DNA, the CDR3 is TGTGCCAGCAGGACAGGGGACAATCTTGAGCAGTTCTTC. Translating it yields CASRTGDNLEQFF.

A word on this clone: In the same sample, other DNA sequences code for this CDR3. The rearrangement links TRBV29-1 to TRBJ2-5; D ambiguous. V was cut by 5 bases and J by 2 bases, with 6 bases left in between. The CDR3 loop spans 11 amino acids. Per germline, CDR1 SQVTM and CDR2 ANQGSEA. The CDR3 spells CSVSVQETQYF. The CDR3 DNA reads TGCAGCGTTAGCGTACAAGAGACCCAGTACTTC.

The J gene is TRBJ2-3, the V gene TRBV5-1, with 10 bases lining up with TRBD2. V lost 0 bases and J lost 7; bases outside the gene matches: 8. From germline, CDR1 is SGHRS and CDR2 YFSETQ. The CDR3 extends over 16 amino acids. The CDR3 loop reads CASSLAPSGSLYTQYF. The CDR3, as DNA: TGCGCCAGCAGCTTGGCCCCTAGCGGGAGTTTATATACGCAGTATTTT.

The count of this clone is one. This rearrangement joins TRBV24-1 to TRBJ2-1; D is undetermined. Deletions cut 3 bases from V and 4 bases from J, with 6 bases between. CDR1 is KGHDR and CDR2 is SFDVKD in the germline V gene. The CDR3 length is 13 residues. The CDR3 sequence: CATSDNGYNEQFF. CDR3 nucleotide sequence: TGTGCCACCAGTGATAACGGGTACAATGAGCAGTTCTTC.

This clone came up once. The rearrangement joins TRBV2 to TRBJ2-2; 9 positions match TRBD2. The CDR3 sequence is 15 residues long. The junction had 5 bases not matched to a gene; V was cut back by 4 bases and J by 5 bases. Germline lookup yields CDR1 SNHLY and CDR2 FYNNEI. CDR3 in DNA: TGTGCCAGCAGTGTCGGACTAGCGTCAACCGGGGAGCTGTTTTTT. This translates into CASSVGLASTGELFF.

Of note for this clone: The conserved phenylalanine or tryptophan is not found at the CDR3 terminus, so this likely reflects a read error. The DNA is omitted, as the CDR3 cannot be located on it reliably, and the CDR3 follows TCRdb's listing. J is TRBJ2-7 and V is TRBV2; the table's D call of TRBD2 was not tested on the DNA. The V gene's germline CDR1 is SNHLY and CDR2 FYNNEI. The CDR3 has 12 amino acids, counting both end residues. The CDR3 here is CASSEAPAGPVI.

The chain employs TRBV9 and TRBJ2-7, with a tentative D call TRBD2 (5 bases). Per germline, CDR1 SGDLS and CDR2 YYNGEE. The CDR3 is 15 residues long. V gave up 4 bases and J gave up 0 bases, with 14 bases separating them. CDR3 region: CASSPRAGPSYEQYF. The CDR3 coding sequence is TGTGCCAGCAGCCCCCGGGCGGGCCCCTCCTACGAGCAGTACTTC.